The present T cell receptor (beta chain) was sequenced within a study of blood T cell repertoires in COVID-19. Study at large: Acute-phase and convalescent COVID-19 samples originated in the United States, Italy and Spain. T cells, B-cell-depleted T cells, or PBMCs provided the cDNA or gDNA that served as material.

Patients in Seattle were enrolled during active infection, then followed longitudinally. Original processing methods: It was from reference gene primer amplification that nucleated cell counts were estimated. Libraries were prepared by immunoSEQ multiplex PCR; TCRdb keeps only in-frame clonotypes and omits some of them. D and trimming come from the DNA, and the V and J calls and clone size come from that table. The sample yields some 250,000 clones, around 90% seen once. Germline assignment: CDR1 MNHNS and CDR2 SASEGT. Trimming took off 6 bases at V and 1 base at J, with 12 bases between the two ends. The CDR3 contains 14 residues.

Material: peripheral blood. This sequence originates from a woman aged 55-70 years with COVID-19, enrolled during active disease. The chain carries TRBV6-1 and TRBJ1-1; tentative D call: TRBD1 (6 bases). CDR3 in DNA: TGTGCCAGCAGAGTAGACAGGTCGAACACTGAAGCTTTCTTT. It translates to CASRVDRSNTEAFF.